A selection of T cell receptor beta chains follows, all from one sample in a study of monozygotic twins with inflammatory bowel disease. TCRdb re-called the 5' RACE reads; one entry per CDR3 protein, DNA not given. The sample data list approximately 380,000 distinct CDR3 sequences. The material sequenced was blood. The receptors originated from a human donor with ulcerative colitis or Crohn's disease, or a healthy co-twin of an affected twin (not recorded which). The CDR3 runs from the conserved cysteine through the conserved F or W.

CASSIDGTGSNKLFF TRBJ1-4 15 TRBV19
CASSQDPTGGVDTEAFF TRBJ1-1 17 TRBV4-3
CASNNPGLEEFF TRBJ2-1 12 TRBV6-2/TRBV6-3
CSVERGQGETQYF TRBJ2-5 13 TRBV29-1
CASSFTPTGGLYNEQFF TRBJ2-1 17 TRBV6-5
CASSGTGTARGTGELFF TRBJ2-2 17 TRBV7-2
CASSLSADSYNEQFF TRBJ2-1 15 TRBV7-6
CASNVDRGDYGYTF TRBJ1-2 14 TRBV21-1
CASSEAGVWKNIQYF TRBJ2-4 15 TRBV7-9
CASSFVGSEYNEQFF TRBJ2-1 15 TRBV5-1
CSVQGGQETQYF TRBJ2-5 12 TRBV29-1
CASSPRTSGGYNEQFF TRBJ2-1 16 TRBV5-1
CAHGGGGNTIYF TRBJ1-3 12 TRBV25-1
CASKGQGPMNTEAFF TRBJ1-1 15 TRBV6-2/TRBV6-3
CAPVTGTHEQYF TRBJ2-7 12 TRBV24-1
CASSFSADRQETQYF TRBJ2-5 15 TRBV7-3
CASSLIQGRAEAFF TRBJ1-1 14 TRBV7-2
CSARGDGGSRTDTQYF TRBJ2-3 16 TRBV20-1
CASSLSRASFGGTEAFF TRBJ1-1 17 TRBV12-3/TRBV12-4
CASRASGAGELFF TRBJ2-2 13 TRBV6-6
CASSLDRGREEQYF TRBJ2-7 14 TRBV5-4
CASSLEVGIYEQYF TRBJ2-7 14 TRBV5-1
CASSSAHKNTEAFF TRBJ1-1 14 TRBV7-2
CASSLESGGSRGEKLFF TRBJ1-4 17 TRBV5-1
CASSHSGQVNTEAFF TRBJ1-1 15 TRBV4-3
CASSLGQVPIGTQYF TRBJ2-5 15 TRBV12-3/TRBV12-4
CASSPDPFNQPQHF TRBJ1-5 14 TRBV5-5
CAINRAGDTEAFF TRBJ1-1 13 TRBV10-3
CASSLWGPTDTQYF TRBJ2-3 14 TRBV5-1
CAISHPGQGKETQYF TRBJ2-5 15 TRBV10-3
CASSFLDTMVEQFF TRBJ2-1 14 TRBV5-5
CASSVAAGGNEQFF TRBJ2-1 14 TRBV9
CASSLSSHGPDTQYF TRBJ2-3 15 TRBV5-1
CASSSGGFEEPQHF TRBJ1-5 14 TRBV5-1
CASSSQGLAGWGQFF TRBJ2-1 15 TRBV7-3
CASSYSVAKNTEAFF TRBJ1-1 15 TRBV6-2/TRBV6-3
CASSYSQGHYGYTF TRBJ1-2 14 TRBV6-5
CASRHRDSYEQYF TRBJ2-7 13 TRBV6-1
CAWSWGAGDGYTF TRBJ1-2 13 TRBV30
CASRTELGDTQYF TRBJ2-3 13 TRBV5-1
CASSLQGTKDEKLFF TRBJ1-4 15 TRBV7-2
CASSLGSNQPLHF TRBJ1-6 13 TRBV6-6
CSVQQSWFTYEQYF TRBJ2-7 14 TRBV29-1
CASSQDLGQGVLYSNQPQHF TRBJ1-5 20 TRBV4-1
CASSLHRGGNTEAFF TRBJ1-1 15 TRBV12-3/TRBV12-4
CATSRDRVRGSEQFF TRBJ2-1 15 TRBV15
CASNGAGSGNTIYF TRBJ1-3 14 TRBV19
CASSESHPSSYEQYF TRBJ2-7 15 TRBV10-2
CASSYQEGSSYEQYF TRBJ2-7 15 TRBV6-5
CASSSSPGRPAAGELFF TRBJ2-2 17 TRBV4-2
CASSLKGGFYEQYF TRBJ2-7 14 TRBV7-6
CASSYSSGGYNTEAFF TRBJ1-1 16 TRBV6-5